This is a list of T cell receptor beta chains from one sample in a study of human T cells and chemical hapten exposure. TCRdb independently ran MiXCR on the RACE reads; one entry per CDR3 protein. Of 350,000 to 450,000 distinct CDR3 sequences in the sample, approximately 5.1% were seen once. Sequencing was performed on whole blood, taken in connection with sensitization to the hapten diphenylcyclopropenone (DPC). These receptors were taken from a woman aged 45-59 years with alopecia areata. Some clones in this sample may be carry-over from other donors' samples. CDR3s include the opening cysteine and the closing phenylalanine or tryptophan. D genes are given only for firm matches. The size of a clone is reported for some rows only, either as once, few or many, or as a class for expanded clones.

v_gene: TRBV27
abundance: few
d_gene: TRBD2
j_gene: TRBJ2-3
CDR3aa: CASRPLAGSFADTQYF
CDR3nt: TGTGCCAGCAGACCTCTAGCGGGGTCCTTTGCAGATACGCAGTATTTT

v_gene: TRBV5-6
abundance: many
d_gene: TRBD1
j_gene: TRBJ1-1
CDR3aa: CASSPSRDRGLRTEAFF
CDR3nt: TGTGCCAGCAGCCCGTCCCGGGACAGGGGGCTGAGGACTGAAGCTTTCTTT

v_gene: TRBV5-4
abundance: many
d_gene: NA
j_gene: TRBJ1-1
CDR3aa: CASSLSRDTEAFF
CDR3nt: TGTGCCAGCAGCTTGTCGAGGGACACTGAAGCTTTCTTT

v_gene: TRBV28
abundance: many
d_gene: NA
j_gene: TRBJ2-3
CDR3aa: CASSLKLRTDTQYF
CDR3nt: TGTGCCAGCAGTTTAAAGCTACGCACAGATACGCAGTATTTT

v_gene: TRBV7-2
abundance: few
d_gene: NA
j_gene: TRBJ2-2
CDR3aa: CASSLAAGAHTGELFF
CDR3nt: TGTGCCAGCAGCTTAGCGGCAGGGGCGCACACCGGGGAGCTGTTTTTT

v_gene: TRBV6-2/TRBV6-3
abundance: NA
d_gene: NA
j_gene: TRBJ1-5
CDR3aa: CASSRASLAQHF
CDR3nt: TGTGCCAGCAGTCGCGCCTCTCTAGCCCAGCATTTT

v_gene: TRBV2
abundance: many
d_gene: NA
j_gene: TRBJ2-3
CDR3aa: CASSEFGQGTDTQYF
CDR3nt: TGTGCCAGCAGTGAATTTGGCCAGGGCACAGATACGCAGTATTTT

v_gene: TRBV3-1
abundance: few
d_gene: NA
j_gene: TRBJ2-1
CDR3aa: CASSQDFTHNEQFF
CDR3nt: TGTGCCAGCAGCCAAGATTTTACCCACAATGAGCAGTTCTTC

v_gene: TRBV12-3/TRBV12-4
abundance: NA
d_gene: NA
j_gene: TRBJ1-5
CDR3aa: CASSLGGVENQPQHF
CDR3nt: TGTGCCAGCAGTTTAGGGGGTGTGGAGAATCAGCCCCAGCATTTT

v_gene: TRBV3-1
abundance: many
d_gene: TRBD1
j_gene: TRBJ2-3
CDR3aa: CASSNRGRTDTQYF
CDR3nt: TGTGCCAGTTCGAACAGGGGACGAACGGATACGCAGTATTTT

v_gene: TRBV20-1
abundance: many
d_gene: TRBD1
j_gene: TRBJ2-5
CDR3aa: CSADGQGGKETQYF
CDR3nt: TGCAGTGCGGACGGACAGGGGGGAAAAGAGACCCAGTACTTC

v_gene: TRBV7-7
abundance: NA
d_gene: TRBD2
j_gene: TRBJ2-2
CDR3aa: CASSLEREGLNTGELFF
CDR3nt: TGTGCCAGCAGCTTGGAGCGGGAGGGCCTTAACACCGGGGAGCTGTTTTTT

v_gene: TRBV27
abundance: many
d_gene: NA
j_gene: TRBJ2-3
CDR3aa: CASSHLTGTTGTDTQYF
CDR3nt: TGTGCCAGCAGCCACCTTACAGGGACCACTGGCACAGATACGCAGTATTTT

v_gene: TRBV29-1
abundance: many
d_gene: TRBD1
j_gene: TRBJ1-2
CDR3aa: CSEYRGQGYGYTF
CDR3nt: TGCAGCGAGTACAGGGGGCAAGGCTATGGCTACACCTTC

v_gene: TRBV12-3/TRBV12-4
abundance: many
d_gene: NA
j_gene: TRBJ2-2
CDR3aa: CASSFGPGELFF
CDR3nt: TGTGCCAGCAGTTTCGGACCCGGGGAGCTGTTTTTT

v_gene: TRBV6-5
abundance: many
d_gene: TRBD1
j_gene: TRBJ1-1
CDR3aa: CASSYVGTGVMTEAFF
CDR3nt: TGTGCCAGCAGTTACGTGGGGACAGGGGTTATGACTGAAGCTTTCTTT

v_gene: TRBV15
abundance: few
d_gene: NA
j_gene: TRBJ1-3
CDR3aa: CATSRFQGNSGNTIYF
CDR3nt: TGTGCCACCAGCAGATTTCAGGGGAACTCTGGAAACACCATATATTTT

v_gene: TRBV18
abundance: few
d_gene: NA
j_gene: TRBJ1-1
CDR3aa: CASSPRGEGLAFF
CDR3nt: TGTGCCAGCTCACCACGAGGTGAGGGATTAGCTTTCTTT

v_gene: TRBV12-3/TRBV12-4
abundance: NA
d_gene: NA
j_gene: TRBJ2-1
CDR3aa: CASSSTGSYNEQFF
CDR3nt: TGTGCCAGCAGTTCGACAGGCTCCTACAATGAGCAGTTCTTC

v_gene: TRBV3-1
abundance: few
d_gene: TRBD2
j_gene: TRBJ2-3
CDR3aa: CASSQNSGGGITDTQYF
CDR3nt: TGTGCCAGCAGCCAAAATAGCGGGGGGGGTATCACAGATACGCAGTATTTT

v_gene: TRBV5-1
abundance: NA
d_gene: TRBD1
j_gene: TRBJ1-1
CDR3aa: CASSSWGQGTEAFF
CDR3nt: TGCGCCAGCAGCTCGTGGGGACAGGGCACTGAAGCTTTCTTT

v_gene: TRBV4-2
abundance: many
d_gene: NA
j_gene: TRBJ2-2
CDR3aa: CASSDNTGELFF
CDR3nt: TGTGCCAGCAGCGATAACACCGGGGAGCTGTTTTTT

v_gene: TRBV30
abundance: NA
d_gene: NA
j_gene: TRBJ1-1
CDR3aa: CAWNQGNTEAFF
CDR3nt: TGTGCCTGGAACCAGGGGAACACTGAAGCTTTCTTT

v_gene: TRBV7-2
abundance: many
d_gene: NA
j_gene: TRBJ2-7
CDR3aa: CASSLVVGSSYEQYF
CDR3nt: TGTGCCAGCAGCTTAGTGGTTGGCAGCTCCTACGAGCAGTACTTC

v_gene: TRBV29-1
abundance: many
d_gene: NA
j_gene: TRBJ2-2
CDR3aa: CSVKPVGVSGELFF
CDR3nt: TGCAGCGTTAAACCTGTAGGGGTTTCCGGGGAGCTGTTTTTT

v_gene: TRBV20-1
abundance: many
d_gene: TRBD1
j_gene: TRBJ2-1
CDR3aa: CSATPQGSNEQFF
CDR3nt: TGCAGTGCCACCCCACAGGGGTCTAATGAGCAGTTCTTC

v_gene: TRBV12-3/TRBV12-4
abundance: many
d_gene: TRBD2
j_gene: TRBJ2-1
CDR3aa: CASRGLAGGYNEQFF
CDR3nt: TGTGCCAGCCGGGGACTAGCGGGGGGTTACAATGAGCAGTTCTTC

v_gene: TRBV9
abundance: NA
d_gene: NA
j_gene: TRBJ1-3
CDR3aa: CASSVGIPNSGNTIYF
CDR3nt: TGTGCCAGCAGCGTAGGGATCCCGAACTCTGGAAACACCATATATTTT

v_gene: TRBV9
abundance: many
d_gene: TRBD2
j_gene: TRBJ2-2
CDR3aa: CASTRTSGSTGELFF
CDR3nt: TGTGCCAGCACCAGGACTAGCGGGAGCACCGGGGAGCTGTTTTTT

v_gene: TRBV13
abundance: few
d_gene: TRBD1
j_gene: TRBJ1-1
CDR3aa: CASSSTGTGGAGTEAFF
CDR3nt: TGTGCCAGCAGCTCCACCGGGACAGGGGGCGCCGGGACTGAAGCTTTCTTT